Below are 27 T cell receptor beta chains sequenced from a single sample in a study of shared clonotypes between healthy human individuals. The assay was immunoSEQ multiplex PCR, and TCRdb's table has in-frame clones only and misses some. The repertoire holds 110,000 or so clones, with approximately 70% as singletons. Sequencing was done on a sample of memory CD8+ T cells sorted from blood. Subset denoted: CD45RO+ cells pooled with CCR7-negative TemRA cells. These TCRs come from a woman between 25 and 40 years old in good health.

The genes are TRBV15 and TRBJ1-2, with D unresolved. The CDR3 sequence is 15 residues long. The V end lost 5 bases, the J end lost 0 bases, and 13 bases lay between the germline ends. The germline CDR1 and CDR2 sequences are LNHNV and YYDKDF (reference sequence). CDR3 protein: CATSGQRPTNYGYTF. In DNA form, the CDR3 reads TGTGCCACCAGCGGTCAACGACCAACTAACTATGGCTACACCTTC.

The chain joins TRBV28 to TRBJ2-1, with TRBD1 matching over 11 bases. The CDR3 covers 19 residues. Germline values: CDR1 MDHEN, CDR2 SYDVKM. V trimming: 4 bases; J trimming: 0 bases; junction bases outside the gene matches: 11. The CDR3 spells CASSYPGQGATSSYNEQFF. The DNA for the CDR3 is TGTGCCAGCAGTTACCCCGGACAGGGGGCAACGAGCTCCTACAATGAGCAGTTCTTC.

Regarding this clone: The sample contains more than one DNA sequence encoding this CDR3. The chain recombines TRBV5-1 with TRBJ2-1; 10 nucleotides line up with TRBD2. The CDR3 is 14 residues long. CDR1 is SGHRS and CDR2 is YFSETQ in the germline V gene. The V segment lost 7 bases and the J segment 4 bases; nucleotides outside the gene matches: 5. The CDR3 bases are TGCGCCAGCGGTGCTAGCGGGGGATACAATGAGCAGTTCTTC. This gives the protein CASGASGGYNEQFF.

The chain couples TRBV27 to TRBJ2-3; tentatively, D is TRBD1 (5 bases). Between the trimmed V and J ends, which lost 4 bases and 5 bases, there was a span of 13 bases. The CDR3 is made up of 14 amino acids. Germline-derived CDR1 and CDR2 are MNHEY and SMNVEV (reference sequence). CDR3 residues: CASSSRVVGDTQYF. CDR3 DNA sequence: TGTGCCAGCAGTTCCAGGGTGGTCGGAGATACGCAGTATTTT.

The chain is built from TRBV7-9 and TRBJ2-1; the D gene is possibly TRBD1 (6 bases). V was clipped by 2 bases and J by 10 bases, with 9 bases between them. This CDR3 has 12 residues. The germline V gene has CDR1 SEHNR and CDR2 FQNEAQ (reference sequence). The DNA for the CDR3 is TGTGCCAGCAGCTTAACAGGGAGAGAGCAGTTCTTC. Translation gives CASSLTGREQFF.

The V call is TRBV25-1, the J call TRBJ1-1, with a tentative D call TRBD1 (5 bases). This CDR3 spans 12 amino acids. Germline values: CDR1 MGHDK, CDR2 SYGVNS. V lost 3 bases and J 8 bases, leaving 10 bases between the germline ends. CDR3: CASSDYEGEAFF. The CDR3 bases are TGTGCCAGCAGTGACTACGAGGGGGAAGCTTTCTTT.

The chain uses TRBV11-2 and TRBJ1-1; 7 nucleotides match TRBD1. The CDR3 length is 14 residues. Germline-derived CDR1 and CDR2 are SGHAT and FQNNGV. With V trimmed by 4 bases and J by 4 bases, 6 bases remained unmatched. Here the CDR3 reads CASSSQGVGTEAFF. The CDR3 DNA reads TGTGCCAGCAGCTCGCAGGGGGTGGGCACTGAAGCTTTCTTT.

This chain links TRBV27 with TRBJ2-7, with 8 bases that match TRBD2. Looked up from germline, CDR1 is MNHEY and CDR2 is SMNVEV (reference sequence). V was pared by 2 bases and J by 0 bases, with 6 bases of the junction left unmatched. This CDR3 has 16 amino acids. CDR3 bases: TGTGCCAGCAGTTTAGGTAGCGGGGAGAACTCCTACGAGCAGTACTTC. Translated: CASSLGSGENSYEQYF.

The gene calls are TRBV4-1 and TRBJ1-6; a weak D match, TRBD1 (6 bases). Germline V gene lookup returns CDR1 MGHRA and CDR2 YSYEKL. CDR3 length: 16 amino acids. The V gene lost 0 bases and the J gene lost 11 bases, with 17 bases spanning the gap. CDR3 in DNA: TGCGCCAGCAGCCAAGATTTTGACAGGTTGTTTGCACCCCTCCACTTT. Translating it yields CASSQDFDRLFAPLHF.

This clone was observed once. The V call is TRBV2, the J call TRBJ1-1; D gene uncertain. This CDR3 is built from 13 residues. Germline V gene sequence: CDR1 SNHLY, CDR2 FYNNEI. V lost 5 bases, J lost 2 bases, and 9 bases lay in between. The CDR3 nucleotides read TGTGCCAGCAGTCCCAACTTTAACACTGAAGCTTTCTTT. As protein: CASSPNFNTEAFF.

This chain uses TRBV6-4 with TRBJ1-6, with D possibly being TRBD1 (5 bases). Germline lookup yields CDR1 MRHNA and CDR2 SNTAGT. V was pared by 5 bases and J by 6 bases, with 14 bases between. The CDR3 is 15 amino acids. The CDR3 is CASSPGTEPNSPLHF. DNA of the CDR3: TGTGCCAGCAGTCCAGGGACCGAACCTAATTCACCCCTCCACTTT.

The chain joins TRBV27 to TRBJ2-5; perhaps TRBD2 as D (5 bases). This CDR3 contains 15 residues. V lost 6 bases and J 5 bases, leaving 19 bases between the germline ends. In germline, CDR1 is MNHEY, CDR2 SMNVEV (reference sequence). The CDR3 region has the DNA TGTGCCAGCAGGGCATTACTAGGAGGTGCGGAGACCCAGTACTTC. The encoded protein is CASRALLGGAETQYF.

This chain joins TRBV18 and TRBJ1-1; D is possibly TRBD1 (6 bases). Between the trimmed V and J ends, which lost 1 base and 1 base, there was a span of 19 bases. Germline V gene sequence: CDR1 KGHSH, CDR2 LQKENI. The CDR3 is 18 amino acids. CDR3 residues: CASSPRLRGRGGNTEAFF. CDR3 in DNA: TGTGCCAGCTCACCACGTCTCAGGGGCCGAGGTGGGAACACTGAAGCTTTCTTT.

This chain joins TRBV4-1 and TRBJ1-1; D not certain. Germline V gene sequence: CDR1 MGHRA, CDR2 YSYEKL. CDR3 length: 11 residues. The V gene lost 4 bases and the J gene lost 5 bases, with 5 bases spanning the gap. The CDR3 is CASSLRTEAFF. The CDR3 nucleotides are TGCGCCAGCAGCCTGAGGACTGAAGCTTTCTTT.

This clone was found a few times. The chain has TRBV6-1 and TRBJ1-2; TRBD1 is a possible D gene (6 bases). CDR1 MNHNS and CDR2 SASEGT come from the germline V gene. CDR3 length: 14 residues. The ends were cut back, 6 bases at V and 7 bases at J, with 18 bases in the middle. As DNA, the CDR3 is TGTGCCAGCAGCGCCACAGGGCCCGGCGGTGGCTACACCTTC. It is translated as CASSATGPGGGYTF.

The chain employs TRBV18 and TRBJ2-3; 8 bases map to TRBD2. Germline lookup yields CDR1 KGHSH and CDR2 LQKENI. The V gene end was trimmed by 3 bases and the J gene end by 0 bases; junction bases not matched to a gene: 5. This CDR3 has 16 amino acids. The DNA for the CDR3 is TGTGCCAGCTCACCCTGGCCTAGCGGGAGCACAGATACGCAGTATTTT. Amino acid sequence: CASSPWPSGSTDTQYF. Filled out from reference TRBV18 and TRBJ2-3, the complete variable domain reads NAGVMQNPRHLVRRRGQEARLRCSPMKGHSHVYWYRQLPEEGLKFMVYLQKENIIDESGMPKERFSAEFPKEGPSILRIQQVVRGDSAAYFCASSPWPSGSTDTQYFGPGTRLTVL.

This clone came up a few times. J is TRBJ1-1 and V is TRBV9; 8 nucleotides line up with TRBD1. The V gene's germline CDR1 is SGDLS and CDR2 YYNGEE. The ends lost 4 bases at V and 4 bases at J; junction bases unmatched: 6. CDR3 length: 14 residues. The CDR3 here is CASSPRQGFTEAFF. As DNA, the CDR3 is TGTGCCAGCAGCCCTAGACAGGGGTTCACTGAAGCTTTCTTT.

This clone was detected many times. This chain uses TRBV13 with TRBJ1-3, with 7 bases fitting TRBD1. The CDR3 runs 15 residues. Per germline, CDR1 PRHDT and CDR2 FYEKMQ (reference sequence). J lost 9 bases, V lost 5 bases, and 13 bases had no gene match. CDR3 DNA: TGTGCCAGCAGCCAGCGAGGAGGGGGCGATAGCACCATATATTTT. Translated: CASSQRGGGDSTIYF.

The rearrangement uses TRBV7-8 and TRBJ2-7; TRBD1 matches at 10 bases. The germline V gene encodes CDR1 SGHVS and CDR2 FQNEAQ. V was clipped by 5 bases and J by 2 bases; unmatched bases: 6. The CDR3 length is 15 residues. The CDR3 DNA sequence: TGTGCCAGCAGCCCAAGGACAGGGGGTCCCTACGAGCAGTACTTC. This gives the protein CASSPRTGGPYEQYF.

V is TRBV5-1 and J is TRBJ2-7; 7 bases are shared with TRBD1. Germline V gene lookup returns CDR1 SGHRS and CDR2 YFSETQ. The CDR3 consists of 17 residues. V trimming: 4 bases; J trimming: 3 bases; junction bases outside the gene matches: 16. CDR3 sequence (DNA): TGCGCCAGCAGCGCCCCCTACCGACAGGGTTCCGGCTACGAGCAGTACTTC. Translating gives CASSAPYRQGSGYEQYF.

The chain recombines TRBV5-4 with TRBJ2-2; TRBD2 aligns across 14 bases. V trimming: 0 bases; J trimming: 0 bases; junction bases outside the gene matches: 1. CDR1 is SGHNT and CDR2 is YYREEE in the germline V gene (reference sequence). The length of the CDR3 is 18 residues. CDR3 sequence: CASSLGLAGGANTGELFF. The CDR3 region has the DNA TGTGCCAGCAGCTTGGGACTAGCGGGAGGGGCGAACACCGGGGAGCTGTTTTTT. The whole variable domain, filled in from reference TRBV5-4 and TRBJ2-2, reads ETGVTQSPTHLIKTRGQQVTLRCSSQSGHNTVSWYQQALGQGPQFIFQYYREEENGRGNFPPRFSGLQFPNYSSELNVNALELDDSALYLCASSLGLAGGANTGELFFGEGSRLTVL.

This clone appeared once. This chain uses TRBV4-2 with TRBJ2-1; possibly TRBD2 for D (6 bases). The V gene lost 1 base and the J gene lost 5 bases, with 9 bases spanning the gap. The CDR3 covers 14 residues. CDR1 and CDR2 from the germline V gene are LGHNA and YNFKEQ. The CDR3 loop reads CASSQATGDNEQFF. CDR3 DNA: TGTGCCAGCAGCCAAGCAACGGGGGACAATGAGCAGTTCTTC.

The V and J genes are TRBV28 and TRBJ2-1; D unclear. Germline V gives CDR1 MDHEN, CDR2 SYDVKM. The V end lost 4 bases, the J end lost 10 bases, and 8 bases lay between the germline ends. This CDR3 has 11 residues. For the CDR3, the DNA is TGTGCCAGCAGTTCCACAGACGAGCAGTTCTTC. Residues: CASSSTDEQFF.

The chain employs TRBV27 and TRBJ2-2, with 11 bases fitting TRBD2. This CDR3 comprises 16 residues. V was clipped by 2 bases and J by 6 bases; unmatched bases: 5. CDR1 is MNHEY, CDR2 SMNVEV, per germline (reference sequence). This CDR3 reads CASSLNLAGGPGELFF. CDR3 sequence (DNA): TGTGCCAGCAGTTTAAATCTAGCGGGAGGTCCCGGGGAGCTGTTTTTT.

This clone was seen once. This sample includes further DNA sequences coding for the same CDR3. This rearrangement joins TRBV29-1 to TRBJ2-1, with 8 bases identical to TRBD2. J gave up 2 bases and V 1 base, and 4 bases lay outside the gene matches. CDR1 and CDR2 (germline): SQVTM, ANQGSEA. The CDR3 totals 15 residues. The CDR3 protein is CSVEGREGAYNEQFF. CDR3 DNA: TGCAGCGTTGAAGGTCGGGAGGGCGCCTACAATGAGCAGTTCTTC.

The table lists this clone with many counts. V is TRBV20-1 and J is TRBJ1-2; D gene unclear. The V gene's germline CDR1 is DFQATT and CDR2 SNEGSKA (reference sequence). The CDR3 sequence is 10 residues long. The germline V and J ends were trimmed by 6 bases and 8 bases, with 10 bases remaining between them. In nucleotides, the CDR3 is TGCAGTGCGACGGAAGGGGGCTACACCTTC. This gives the protein CSATEGGYTF.

This clone was counted once. J is TRBJ2-3 and V is TRBV18; D unclear. V lost 3 bases and J 0 bases, leaving 7 bases between the germline ends. The CDR3 has 14 residues. Per the germline V gene, CDR1 is KGHSH and CDR2 is LQKENI. CDR3: CASSPGRSTDTQYF. CDR3 DNA: TGTGCCAGCTCACCCGGGCGTAGCACAGATACGCAGTATTTT.